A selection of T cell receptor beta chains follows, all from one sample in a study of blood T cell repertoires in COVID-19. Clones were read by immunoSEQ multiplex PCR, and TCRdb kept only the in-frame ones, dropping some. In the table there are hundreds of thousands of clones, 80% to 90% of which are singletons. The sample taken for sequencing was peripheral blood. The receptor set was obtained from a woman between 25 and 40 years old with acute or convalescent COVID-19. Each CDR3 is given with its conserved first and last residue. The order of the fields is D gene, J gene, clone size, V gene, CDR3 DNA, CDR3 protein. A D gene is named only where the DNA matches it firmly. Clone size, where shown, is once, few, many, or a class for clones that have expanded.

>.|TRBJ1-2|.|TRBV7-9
TGTGCCAGCAGCTCCGCGGGAGCCTTATTCTATGGCTACACCTTC
CASSSAGALFYGYTF
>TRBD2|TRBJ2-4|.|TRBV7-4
TGTGCCAGCAGCCCGTCGGCTAGCGGGGCCAAAAACATTCAGTACTTC
CASSPSASGAKNIQYF
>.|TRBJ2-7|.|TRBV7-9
TGTGCCAGCAGCTCAACAGGGATCAACGAGCAGTACTTC
CASSSTGINEQYF
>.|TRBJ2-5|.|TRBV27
TGTGCCAGCAAGTTCCAGGTGTCTCAAGAGACCCAGTACTTC
CASKFQVSQETQYF
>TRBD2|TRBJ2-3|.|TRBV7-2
TGTGCCAGCAGCCCTAGACTAGCGGGGGGCACAGATACGCAGTATTTT
CASSPRLAGGTDTQYF
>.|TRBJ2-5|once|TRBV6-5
TGTGCCAGCAGGCTCCAGGGTTTCCAAGAGACCCAGTACTTC
CASRLQGFQETQYF
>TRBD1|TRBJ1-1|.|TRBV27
TGTGCCAGCAGTCCCAGGGGGGCGCGACCTGAAGCTTTCTTT
CASSPRGARPEAFF
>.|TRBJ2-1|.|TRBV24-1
TGTGCCACCAGTGATCCCACAGGGTATCCGCACAATGAGCAGTTCTTC
CATSDPTGYPHNEQFF
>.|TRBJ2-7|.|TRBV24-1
TGTGCCACCAGTGATTTAATCGGGTCCGAGCAGTACTTC
CATSDLIGSEQYF
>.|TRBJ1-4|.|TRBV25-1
TGTGCCAGCAGTCCAACTCGGGCGGGGACTAATGAAAAACTGTTTTTT
CASSPTRAGTNEKLFF
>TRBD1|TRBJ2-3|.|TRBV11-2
TGTGCCAGCAGCCTAAGACAGGGGATTAGCACAGATACGCAGTATTTT
CASSLRQGISTDTQYF
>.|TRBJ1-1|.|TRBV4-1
TGCGCCAGCAGCCAAGGAGGTATGGAAGCTTTCTTT
CASSQGGMEAFF
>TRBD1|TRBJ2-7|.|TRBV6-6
TGTGCCAGCAGTTCGTCGCGGGACAGGGTCTACGAGCAGTACTTC
CASSSSRDRVYEQYF
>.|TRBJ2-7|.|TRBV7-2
TGTGCCAGCAGCTTAGTCGGTAGCTCCTACGAGCAGTACTTC
CASSLVGSSYEQYF
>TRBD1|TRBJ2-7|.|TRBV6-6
TGTGCCAGCAGTTACTCAGCACAGGGGGCTGACAGCGAGCAGTACTTC
CASSYSAQGADSEQYF
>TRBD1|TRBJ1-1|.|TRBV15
TGTGCCACCAGCATTAGACAGGGTGGGGATGAAGCTTTCTTT
CATSIRQGGDEAFF